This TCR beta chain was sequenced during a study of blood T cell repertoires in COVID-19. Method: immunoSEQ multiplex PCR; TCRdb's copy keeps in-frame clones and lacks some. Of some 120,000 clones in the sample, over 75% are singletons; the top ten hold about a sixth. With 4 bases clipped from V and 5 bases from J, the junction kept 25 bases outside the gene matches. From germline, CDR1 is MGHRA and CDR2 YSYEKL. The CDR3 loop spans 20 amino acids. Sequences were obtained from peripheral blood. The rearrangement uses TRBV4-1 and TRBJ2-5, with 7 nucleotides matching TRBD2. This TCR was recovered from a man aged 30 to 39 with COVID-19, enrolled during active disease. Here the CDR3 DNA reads TGCGCCAGCAGCCCACCGCTAAGGACTAGTCCCCGCGAACTATGGGAGACCCAGTACTTC. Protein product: CASSPPLRTSPRELWETQYF.